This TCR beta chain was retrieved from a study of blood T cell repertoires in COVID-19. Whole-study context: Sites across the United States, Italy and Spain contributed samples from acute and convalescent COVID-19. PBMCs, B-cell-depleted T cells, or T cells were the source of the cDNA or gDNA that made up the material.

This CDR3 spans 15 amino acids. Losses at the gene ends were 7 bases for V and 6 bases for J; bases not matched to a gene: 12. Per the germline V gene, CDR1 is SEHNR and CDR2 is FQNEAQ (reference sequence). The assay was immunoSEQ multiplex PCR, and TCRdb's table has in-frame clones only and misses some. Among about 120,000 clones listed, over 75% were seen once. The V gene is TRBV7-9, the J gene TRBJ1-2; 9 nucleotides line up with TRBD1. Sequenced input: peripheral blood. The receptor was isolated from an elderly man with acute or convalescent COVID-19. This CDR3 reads CASTHAGTGTDGYTF. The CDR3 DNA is TGTGCCAGCACCCACGCCGGGACAGGGACAGATGGCTACACCTTC.